Shown below are 3 T cell receptor beta chains from a single sample sequenced in a study of cytomegalovirus exposure and HLA in healthy donors. 60 Vbeta and 13 Jbeta primers were used in PCR. Profiling relied on immunoSEQ multiplex PCR, and the TCRdb table lists in-frame clones only, not all of them. The sample has under 200,000 clones; approximately 80% are singletons. The specimen sequenced was PBMCs. The receptors originated from a woman aged 25 to 39 in good health and CMV-seronegative.

The table lists this clone with a count of one. This chain uses TRBV2 with TRBJ1-2; 8 nucleotides agree with TRBD1. Germline trimming cut 0 bases from V and 6 bases from J; bases unmatched to any gene: 9. Germline CDR1 SNHLY, CDR2 FYNNEI. The CDR3 covers 16 residues. This CDR3 is CASSEAGPTGENGYTF. The CDR3, as DNA: TGTGCCAGCAGTGAAGCCGGACCGACAGGGGAAAATGGCTACACCTTC.

This clone was recorded a few times. The V gene is TRBV2, the J gene TRBJ1-2; D is possibly TRBD1 (6 bases). The germline gives CDR1 SNHLY, CDR2 FYNNEI. The V end was cut by 5 bases, the J end by 4 bases, with 17 bases between. The CDR3 covers 15 residues. The CDR3 DNA is TGTGCCAGCAGTCCGGCACCGGGACACGTCTATGGCTACACCTTC. This translates into CASSPAPGHVYGYTF.

The chain is built from TRBV6-5 and TRBJ1-2, with TRBD1 matching over 8 bases. With V trimmed by 5 bases and J by 5 bases, 7 bases remained unmatched. This CDR3 spans 14 amino acids. CDR1 MNHEY and CDR2 SVGAGI come from the germline V gene. The CDR3 here is CASSPDRELYGYTF. CDR3 coding DNA: TGTGCCAGCAGTCCGGACAGGGAACTTTATGGCTACACCTTC.